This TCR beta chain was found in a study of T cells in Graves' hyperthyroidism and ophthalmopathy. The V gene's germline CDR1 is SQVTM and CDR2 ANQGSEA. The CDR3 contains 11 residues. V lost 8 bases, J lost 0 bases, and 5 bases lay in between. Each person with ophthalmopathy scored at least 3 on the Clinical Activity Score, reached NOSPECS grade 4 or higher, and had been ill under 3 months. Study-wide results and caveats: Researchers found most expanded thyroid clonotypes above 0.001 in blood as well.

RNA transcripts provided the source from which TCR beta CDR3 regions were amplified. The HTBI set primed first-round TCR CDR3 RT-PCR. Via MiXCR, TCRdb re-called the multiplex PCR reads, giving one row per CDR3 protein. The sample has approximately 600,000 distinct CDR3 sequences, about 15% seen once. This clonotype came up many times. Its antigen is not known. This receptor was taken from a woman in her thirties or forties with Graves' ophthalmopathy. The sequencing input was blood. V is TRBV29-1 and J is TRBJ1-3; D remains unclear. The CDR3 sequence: CSTYSGNTIYF. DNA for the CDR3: TGCAGCACCTACTCTGGAAACACCATATATTTT.